The rows below give T cell receptor beta chains drawn from one sample of a study of T cell changes during pregnancy in multiple sclerosis. The data were produced by immunoSEQ multiplex PCR, yet TCRdb's version contains in-frame clones alone and is incomplete. This sample has more than 25,000 clones, with around 91% found just once. Sample: CD8+ T cells from peripheral blood mononuclear cells, taken in the second trimester of pregnancy. These receptors came from a female donor in good health, enrolled as a control in a pregnancy study. CDR3s leave out the opening cysteine and the closing phenylalanine or tryptophan.

cdr3_length: 11; v_call: TRBV19; cdr3_aa: ASSTNRQPLST
cdr3_length: 10; v_call: TRBV29-1; cdr3_aa: SVETGSYEQY
cdr3_length: 12; v_call: TRBV11-2; cdr3_aa: ASSRDRLNTEAF
cdr3_length: 13; v_call: TRBV6-5; cdr3_aa: ASSYLVGQGPEAF
cdr3_length: 15; v_call: TRBV9; cdr3_aa: ASSPGGGRGANYGYT
cdr3_length: 14; v_call: TRBV7-2; cdr3_aa: ASSPRGSSYNSPLH
cdr3_length: 11; v_call: TRBV6-1; cdr3_aa: ASSHRGLVEAF
cdr3_length: 14; v_call: TRBV11-2; cdr3_aa: ASSLMDIISTDTQY
cdr3_length: 15; v_call: TRBV29-1; cdr3_aa: SVEDWDRRNGANVLT
cdr3_length: 13; v_call: TRBV11-2; cdr3_aa: ASSLGSGYSDTQY
cdr3_length: 16; v_call: TRBV29-1; cdr3_aa: SVDRSFMGTPPRYGYT
cdr3_length: 16; v_call: TRBV4-3; cdr3_aa: ASSQAGEGISGANVLT
cdr3_length: 14; v_call: TRBV27; cdr3_aa: ASSSSRDSPSLEQF
cdr3_length: 15; v_call: TRBV11-2; cdr3_aa: ASSSTNVVAAYYEQY
cdr3_length: 14; v_call: TRBV7-9; cdr3_aa: ASSLSTGIGNYGYT
cdr3_length: 13; v_call: TRBV7-9; cdr3_aa: ASSLGQGPPYEQY
cdr3_length: 12; v_call: TRBV27; cdr3_aa: ASKTRDRVYEQY
cdr3_length: 11; v_call: TRBV5-1; cdr3_aa: ASSLGAEYGYT
cdr3_length: 12; v_call: TRBV10-2; cdr3_aa: ASSESRGRDGYT
cdr3_length: 12; v_call: TRBV5-6; cdr3_aa: ASSRVTSLGEQF
cdr3_length: 14; v_call: TRBV2; cdr3_aa: ASRATGFSGANVLT
cdr3_length: 13; v_call: TRBV29-1; cdr3_aa: SVEDGGSTNEKLF
cdr3_length: 13; v_call: TRBV5-4; cdr3_aa: ASRTGGGMNTEAF
cdr3_length: 13; v_call: TRBV6-5; cdr3_aa: ASSYSLRGGYEQY
cdr3_length: 15; v_call: TRBV7-9; cdr3_aa: ASSPLDLGLAYDTQY
cdr3_length: 10; v_call: TRBV30; cdr3_aa: AWNGANTEAF
cdr3_length: 13; v_call: TRBV2; cdr3_aa: ASSVGTGITEVVF